These 23 T cell receptor beta chains came from one sample sequenced in a study of blood T cell repertoires in COVID-19. TCRdb's table, derived via immunoSEQ multiplex PCR, lists solely in-frame clones and lacks some. The sample has 140,000 or so clones, 88% seen once. Source material: peripheral blood. The source of these receptors is a man aged 55 to 70 with active or convalescent COVID-19.

This chain connects TRBV6-5 to TRBJ2-1, with D possibly matching TRBD1 (6 bases). The CDR3 is 13 residues long. The V gene lost 5 bases and the J gene lost 3 bases, with 8 bases spanning the gap. Germline V CDR1 and CDR2: MNHEY, SVGAGI. DNA of the CDR3: TGTGCCAGCAGTAAACAGGGCTACAATGAGCAGTTCTTC. This sequence encodes CASSKQGYNEQFF.

The chain recombines TRBV19 with TRBJ2-3; 10 bases map to TRBD1. Per germline, CDR1 LNHDA and CDR2 SQIVND (reference sequence). CDR3 length equals 15 residues. V lost 4 bases, J lost 5 bases, and 6 bases stayed unmatched. CDR3 DNA: TGTGCCAGTAGTACCGCCGGACAGGGGGTAGATACGCAGTATTTT. It yields the protein CASSTAGQGVDTQYF.

This clone was seen a handful of times. The V gene is TRBV28, the J gene TRBJ1-4; D is perhaps TRBD1 (6 bases). CDR1 is MDHEN and CDR2 is SYDVKM in the germline V gene. The CDR3 length is 15 residues. Trimming pared 2 bases from V and 5 bases from J, leaving 12 bases between. The CDR3 nucleotides read TGTGCCAGCAGTTTACCTGGGGGGGGCAATGAAAAACTGTTTTTT. It specifies CASSLPGGGNEKLFF. The variable domain in full, with the rest retrieved from reference TRBV28 and TRBJ1-4, is DVKVTQSSRYLVKRTGEKVFLECVQDMDHENMFWYRQDPGLGLRLIYFSYDVKMKEKGDIPEGYSVSREKKERFSLILESASTNQTSMYLCASSLPGGGNEKLFFGSGTQLSVL.

The chain carries TRBV6-2 or TRBV6-3 and TRBJ1-1, with 12 bases that match TRBD1. The germline V gene has CDR1 MNHEY and CDR2 SVGEGT. Unmatched junction bases numbered 6, after V lost 6 bases and J lost 1 base. This CDR3 has 16 residues. CDR3 loop: CASSRGQGATNTEAFF. Written as DNA, the CDR3 is TGTGCCAGCAGCCGGGGACAGGGGGCTACGAACACTGAAGCTTTCTTT.

The gene calls are TRBV5-1 and TRBJ2-5; the match to TRBD1 covers 8 bases. Germline V lookup: CDR1 SGHRS, CDR2 YFSETQ. The CDR3 sequence is 16 residues long. V lost 0 bases and J lost 4; bases outside the gene matches: 8. CDR3 in DNA: TGCGCCAGCAGCTTGGATGGACAGGGTTTGGGAGAGACCCAGTACTTC. This encodes CASSLDGQGLGETQYF.

CDR3 sequence (DNA): TGTGCCAGCAGCTTAGGACAGCAGAACTATGGCTACACCTTC. It specifies CASSLGQQNYGYTF. The chain employs TRBV11-2 and TRBJ1-2; maybe TRBD1 (5 bases). Germline CDR1 is SGHAT and CDR2 is FQNNGV. The V gene lost 1 base and the J gene lost 2 bases, with 8 bases spanning the gap. The CDR3 is 14 residues long.

The chain employs TRBV5-6 and TRBJ2-2; TRBD1 is a possible D gene (6 bases). V lost 3 bases and J 3 bases, leaving 6 bases between the germline ends. The CDR3 contains 13 residues. The germline CDR1 and CDR2 sequences are SGHDT and YYEEEE. In nucleotides, the CDR3 is TGTGCCAGCAGCTACAGGGACACCGGGGAGCTGTTTTTT. Amino acid sequence: CASSYRDTGELFF. The full variable domain, with the rest looked up from reference TRBV5-6 and TRBJ2-2, is DAGVTQSPTHLIKTRGQQVTLRCSPKSGHDTVSWYQQALGQGPQFIFQYYEEEERQRGNFPDRFSGHQFPNYSSELNVNALLLGDSALYLCASSYRDTGELFFGEGSRLTVL.

The count of this clone is one. The chain carries TRBV6-6 and TRBJ2-1; 8 bases match TRBD2. The length of the CDR3 is 16 residues. V lost 0 bases to trimming and J lost 0 bases; unmatched junction nucleotides: 1. Per the germline V gene, CDR1 is MNHNY and CDR2 is SVGAGI (reference sequence). This chain's CDR3 is CASSYSSGSSYNEQFF. For the CDR3, the DNA is TGTGCCAGCAGTTACTCCAGCGGGAGCTCCTACAATGAGCAGTTCTTC.

The chain is built from TRBV19 and TRBJ1-4; 8 nucleotides agree with TRBD1. V gave up 3 bases and J gave up 5 bases; unmatched junction bases: 5. The length of the CDR3 is 15 residues. Per germline, CDR1 LNHDA and CDR2 SQIVND (reference sequence). In DNA form, the CDR3 reads TGTGCCAGTAGTATGGGGCGGACAGGGAATGAAAAACTGTTTTTT. This sequence encodes CASSMGRTGNEKLFF.

This sequence joins TRBV11-2 and TRBJ1-1; D might be TRBD1 (5 bases). Deletions cut 1 base from V and 3 bases from J, with 9 bases between. CDR1 and CDR2 (germline): SGHAT, FQNNGV. This CDR3 comprises 14 residues. The CDR3 region is CASSLVSGDTEAFF. Here the CDR3 DNA reads TGTGCCAGCAGCTTAGTGTCGGGGGACACTGAAGCTTTCTTT.

This chain uses TRBV5-1 with TRBJ2-2; 10 bases line up with TRBD2. Germline V lookup: CDR1 SGHRS, CDR2 YFSETQ. Trimming cost V 0 bases and J 7 bases; bases outside gene matches: 9. This CDR3 is 17 amino acids long. The CDR3 DNA reads TGCGCCAGCAGCTTGGATCTTTTAGCGGGAGGTCACGGGGAGCTGTTTTTT. This encodes CASSLDLLAGGHGELFF. The variable domain in full, with the rest retrieved from reference TRBV5-1 and TRBJ2-2, is KAGVTQTPRYLIKTRGQQVTLSCSPISGHRSVSWYQQTPGQGLQFLFEYFSETQRNKGNFPGRFSGRQFSNSRSEMNVSTLELGDSALYLCASSLDLLAGGHGELFFGEGSRLTVL.

The chain carries TRBV25-1 and TRBJ1-1, with a weak D call TRBD1 (5 bases). Germline V gene sequence: CDR1 MGHDK, CDR2 SYGVNS. The CDR3 sequence is 14 residues long. The ends were cut back, 7 bases at V and 1 base at J, with 13 bases in the middle. The CDR3 sequence: CASKEDTPNTEAFF. CDR3 nucleotides: TGTGCCAGCAAAGAGGACACTCCGAACACTGAAGCTTTCTTT.

This clone appeared a few times. The rearrangement uses TRBV24-1 and TRBJ1-5; a possible D gene is TRBD1 (5 bases). Germline CDR1 reads KGHDR; CDR2 reads SFDVKD. Trimming stripped 4 bases from V and 4 bases from J, with 13 bases between. The CDR3 is 15 residues long. This CDR3 is CATSDSGQGNQPQHF. The CDR3 nucleotides are TGTGCCACCAGTGACTCCGGACAAGGGAATCAGCCCCAGCATTTT.

The chain employs TRBV6-5 and TRBJ2-7, with TRBD1 identical over 7 bases. The V gene end was trimmed by 4 bases and the J gene end by 4 bases; junction bases not matched to a gene: 7. CDR3 length: 14 residues. Germline CDR1 and CDR2: MNHEY and SVGAGI. CDR3 protein: CASSSRRGLYEQYF. CDR3 in DNA: TGTGCCAGCAGTTCTCGAAGGGGGCTATACGAGCAGTACTTC.

DNA for the CDR3: TGCAGCGTTGAAGCTAGCGGGAGTATAAATACGCAGTATTTT. Translating gives CSVEASGSINTQYF. The rearrangement links TRBV29-1 to TRBJ2-3, with 10 bases that match TRBD2. The CDR3 is 14 residues long. V trimming: 1 base; J trimming: 7 bases; junction bases outside the gene matches: 5. CDR1 is SQVTM, CDR2 ANQGSEA, per germline.

V gene TRBV18 combines with J gene TRBJ2-7; TRBD2 matches at 10 bases. The CDR3 runs 15 residues. Per germline, CDR1 KGHSH and CDR2 LQKENI. The V segment lost 1 base and the J segment 3 bases; nucleotides outside the gene matches: 3. Written as DNA, the CDR3 is TGTGCCAGCTCACCACGGCCTAGCGGGAGCTACGAGCAGTACTTC. Translated: CASSPRPSGSYEQYF.

V gene TRBV24-1 combines with J gene TRBJ1-5; perhaps TRBD1 as D (6 bases). From germline, CDR1 is KGHDR and CDR2 SFDVKD. Trimming left V 3 bases short and J 5 bases short, with 16 bases between. The CDR3 sequence is 16 residues long. Here the CDR3 DNA reads TGTGCCACCAGTGATCTCCCCGGGGGGGGCGATCAGCCCCAGCATTTT. Protein sequence: CATSDLPGGGDQPQHF.

This clone was counted once. The CDR3 sequence is CASSQDPPARGGGNTGELFF. CDR3 in DNA: TGCGCCAGCAGCCAAGATCCCCCCGCCCGGGGGGGAGGGAACACCGGGGAGCTGTTTTTT. The chain joins TRBV4-3 to TRBJ2-2; 8 bases line up with TRBD2. The V gene end was trimmed by 0 bases and the J gene end by 1 base; junction bases not matched to a gene: 13. The length of the CDR3 is 20 residues. The germline V gene encodes CDR1 LGHNA and CDR2 YSLEER.

The rearrangement uses TRBV10-3 and TRBJ2-7; 14 positions agree with TRBD2. CDR1 and CDR2 (germline): ENHRY, SYGVKD. This CDR3 contains 17 residues. V dropped 3 bases and J dropped 2; count of bases not matched to a gene: 6. CDR3 sequence: CAISERQGLAGAYEQYF. The CDR3 DNA sequence: TGTGCCATCAGTGAACGTCAGGGACTAGCGGGAGCCTACGAGCAGTACTTC.

The chain uses TRBV15 and TRBJ2-7; D is possibly TRBD1 (5 bases). The V end was cut by 0 bases, the J end by 3 bases, with 12 bases between. The germline CDR1 and CDR2 sequences are LNHNV and YYDKDF (reference sequence). The CDR3 extends over 15 amino acids. The CDR3 region is CATSREKTANYEQYF. In DNA form, the CDR3 reads TGTGCCACCAGCAGAGAAAAGACAGCCAACTACGAGCAGTACTTC.

CDR3 sequence (DNA): TGTGCCAGCAGCTTATTGGGCAGGTCTTCCTACGAGCAGTACTTC. The encoded protein is CASSLLGRSSYEQYF. The rearrangement uses TRBV11-2 and TRBJ2-7; D not resolved. CDR3 size: 15 residues. V was clipped by 2 bases and J by 1 base, with 12 bases between them. Germline V gene lookup returns CDR1 SGHAT and CDR2 FQNNGV.

The chain links TRBV20-1 to TRBJ1-1; the match to TRBD1 covers 7 bases. Germline CDR1 DFQATT, CDR2 SNEGSKA (reference sequence). V was clipped by 3 bases and J by 4 bases; unmatched bases: 11. This CDR3 spans 15 amino acids. Here the CDR3 DNA reads TGCAGTGCTAGTATAAACCCCAGGGGGACCACTGAAGCTTTCTTT. As protein: CSASINPRGTTEAFF.

The rearrangement joins TRBV27 to TRBJ1-4; TRBD1 matches at 7 bases. The CDR3 runs to 15 residues. V shed 4 bases, J shed 8 bases, and the junction held 10 bases outside the gene matches. Germline values: CDR1 MNHEY, CDR2 SMNVEV (reference sequence). For the CDR3, the DNA is TGTGCCAGCAGTTCCTTCGAGACAGGGCAAGAAAAACTGTTTTTT. The encoded protein is CASSSFETGQEKLFF.